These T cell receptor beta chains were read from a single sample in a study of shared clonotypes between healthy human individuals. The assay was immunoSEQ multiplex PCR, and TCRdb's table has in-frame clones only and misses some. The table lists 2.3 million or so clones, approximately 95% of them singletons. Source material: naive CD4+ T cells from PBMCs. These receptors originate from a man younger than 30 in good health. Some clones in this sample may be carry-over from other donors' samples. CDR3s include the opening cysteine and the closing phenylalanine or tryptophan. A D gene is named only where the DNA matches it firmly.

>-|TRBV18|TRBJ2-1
CASSPYSQPNEQFF
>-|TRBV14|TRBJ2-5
CASSPRQGGETQYF
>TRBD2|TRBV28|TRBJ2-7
CASSLKSSGYPKYYEQYF
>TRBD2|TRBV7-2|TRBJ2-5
CASSPLTGGGETQYF
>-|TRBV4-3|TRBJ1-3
CASSWDVWGNTIYF
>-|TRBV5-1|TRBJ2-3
CASSSDGFTDTQYF
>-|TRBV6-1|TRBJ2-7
CASSEARQSLNNYEQYF
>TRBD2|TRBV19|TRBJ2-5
CASSLSGVYQETQYF
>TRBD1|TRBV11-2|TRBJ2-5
CASSRTGDETQYF
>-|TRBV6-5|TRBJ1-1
CASSYWVNTEAFF
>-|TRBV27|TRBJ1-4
CASRTATNEKLFF
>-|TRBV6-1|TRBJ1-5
CASSVSRPQHF
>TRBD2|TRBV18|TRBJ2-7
CASSPIPGLVEFEQYF
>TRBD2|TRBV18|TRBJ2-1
CASSLLAGAYNEQFF
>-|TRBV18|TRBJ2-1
CASSPTGTYNEQFF
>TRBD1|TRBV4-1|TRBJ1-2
CASSQGDRAGAYGYTF
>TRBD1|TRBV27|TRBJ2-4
CARPGQGTSPAKNIQYF
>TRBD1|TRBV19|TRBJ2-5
CASSLTTGVWETQYF
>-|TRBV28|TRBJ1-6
CASDMSPGGSPLHF
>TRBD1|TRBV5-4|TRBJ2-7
CASSLGMVGSGGSYEQYF
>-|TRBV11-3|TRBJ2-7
CASSLGARYEQYF
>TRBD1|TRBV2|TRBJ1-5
CASSGTGGSDQPQHF
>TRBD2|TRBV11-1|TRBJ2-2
CASSLESPIIGGTGELFF
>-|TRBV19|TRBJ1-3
CASSISGAGNTIYF
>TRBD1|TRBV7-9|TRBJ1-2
CASSSMIGGGSNGYTF
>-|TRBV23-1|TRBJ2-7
CASSQSGSFEQYF
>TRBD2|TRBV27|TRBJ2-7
CASSLSRASGIYEQYF
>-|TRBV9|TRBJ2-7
CASSLGPQREGEQYF
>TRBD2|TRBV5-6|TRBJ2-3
CASSLEREVNTQYF
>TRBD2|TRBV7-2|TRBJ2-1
CASSLAKTSGRSNEQFF
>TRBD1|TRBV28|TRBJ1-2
CASSPIEQGARGYTF
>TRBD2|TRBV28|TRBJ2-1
CASLANTSGGRDEQFF
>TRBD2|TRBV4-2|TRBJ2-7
CASSQGSGRFGYEQYF
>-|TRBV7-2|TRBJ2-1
CASSRQGLYNEQFF
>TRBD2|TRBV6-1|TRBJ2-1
CASSLGGFSYNEQFF
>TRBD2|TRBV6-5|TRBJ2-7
CASRGDYSREQYF
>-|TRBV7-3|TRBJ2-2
CASSAASLRGTGELFF
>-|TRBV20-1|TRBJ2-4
CSASGGNIQYF
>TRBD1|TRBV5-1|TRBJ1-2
CASSQIPGQGNGYTF
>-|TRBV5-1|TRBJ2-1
CASRTNRPAEQFF
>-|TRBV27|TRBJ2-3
CASSFHPYRGLSTDTQYF
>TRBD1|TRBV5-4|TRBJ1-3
CASSFTGTGGRVSNTIYF
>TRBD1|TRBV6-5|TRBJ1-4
CASKSDRGREKLFF
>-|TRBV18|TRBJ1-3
CASSPRNSGNTIYF
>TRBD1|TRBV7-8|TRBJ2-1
CASSLGDRPSYNEQFF
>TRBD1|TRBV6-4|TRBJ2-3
CASSDSTGATDTQYF
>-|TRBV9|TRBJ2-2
CASSVSQKRGTGELFF
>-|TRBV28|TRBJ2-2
CASSSRANLEGELFF
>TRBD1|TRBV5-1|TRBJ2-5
CASSFSGGGETQYF
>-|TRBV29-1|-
CSAGLLGYEQYF
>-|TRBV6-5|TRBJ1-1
CASSYRDENTEAFF
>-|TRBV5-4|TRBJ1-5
CASSLGGARGNQPQHF
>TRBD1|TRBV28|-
CASSPGQGPYEQYF
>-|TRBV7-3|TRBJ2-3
CASSLRPLTDTQYF
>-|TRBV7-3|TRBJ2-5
CASSSQETQYF
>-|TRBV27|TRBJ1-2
CASSRNTGTSNYGYTF